This entry lists 19 T cell receptor beta chains sequenced from one sample in a study of blood T cell repertoires in COVID-19. Libraries were prepared by immunoSEQ multiplex PCR; TCRdb keeps only in-frame clonotypes and omits some of them. The repertoire holds about 15,000 clones, with more than 70% as singletons. The sequencing sample was made of peripheral blood. The receptors here all came from a human donor in a cohort sampled during active COVID-19.

This chain connects TRBV2 to TRBJ1-2; perhaps TRBD1 as D (6 bases). CDR3 length equals 13 residues. Trimming took off 4 bases at V and 4 bases at J, with 10 bases between the two ends. Germline V lookup: CDR1 SNHLY, CDR2 FYNNEI. Written as DNA, the CDR3 is TGTGCCAGCAGTGTGGAGGACAGCTATGGCTACACCTTC. Translation gives CASSVEDSYGYTF.

This chain uses TRBV7-6 with TRBJ2-7; 7 bases line up with TRBD1. The V gene end was trimmed by 3 bases and the J gene end by 4 bases; junction bases not matched to a gene: 9. The V gene's germline CDR1 is SGHVS and CDR2 FNYEAQ. CDR3 length: 15 residues. The CDR3 DNA sequence: TGTGCCAGCAGCTTGCTAGTGCAGGGGGTGTACGAGCAGTACTTC. Its translation is CASSLLVQGVYEQYF. Full variable domain (rest looked up from reference TRBV7-6 and TRBJ2-7): GAGVSQSPRYKVTKRGQDVALRCDPISGHVSLYWYRQALGQGPEFLTYFNYEAQQDKSGLPNDRFSAERPEGSISTLTIQRTEQRDSAMYRCASSLLVQGVYEQYFGPGTRLTVT.

The genes are TRBV30 and TRBJ2-5; possible D gene TRBD1, 5 bases. Between the trimmed V and J ends, which lost 2 bases and 7 bases, there was a span of 14 bases. Germline V gives CDR1 GTSNPN, CDR2 SVGIG (reference sequence). This CDR3 contains 13 residues. The CDR3 spells CAWSRAGIGTQYF. In DNA form, the CDR3 reads TGTGCCTGGAGTAGGGCAGGGATCGGGACCCAGTACTTC.

The V and J genes are TRBV12-3 or TRBV12-4 and TRBJ1-3; D perhaps matches TRBD1 (6 bases). V was shortened by 6 bases and J by 5 bases, with 11 bases between the two germline ends. This CDR3 has 13 residues. The CDR3 bases are TGTGCCAGCAGCGGGACAAACCGAAACACCATATATTTT. Translating gives CASSGTNRNTIYF.

This chain uses TRBV19 with TRBJ1-2, with a tentative D call TRBD1 (6 bases). V was trimmed by 2 bases and J by 6 bases, leaving 10 bases between them. Per germline, CDR1 LNHDA and CDR2 SQIVND (reference sequence). CDR3 length: 13 amino acids. CDR3 residues: CASSIFTGNGYTF. CDR3 DNA sequence: TGTGCCAGTAGTATATTTACAGGGAATGGCTACACCTTC. Supplemented by reference TRBV19 and TRBJ1-2, the full variable domain reads DGGITQSPKYLFRKEGQNVTLSCEQNLNHDAMYWYRQDPGQGLRLIYYSQIVNDFQKGDIAEGYSVSREKKESFPLTVTSAQKNPTAFYLCASSIFTGNGYTFGSGTRLTVV.

The chain employs TRBV10-3 and TRBJ2-1; 7 nucleotides match TRBD1. V gave up 2 bases and J gave up 7 bases; unmatched junction bases: 8. This CDR3 has 15 amino acids. Germline values: CDR1 ENHRY, CDR2 SYGVKD. In DNA form, the CDR3 reads TGTGCCATCAGTGAGAGAACAGGGGTGAAGAATGAGCAGTTCTTC. Protein sequence: CAISERTGVKNEQFF.

The chain couples TRBV6-4 to TRBJ2-1; tentative D call: TRBD2 (7 bases). Trimming removed 8 bases at V and 4 bases at J, with 12 bases between. Germline lookup yields CDR1 MRHNA and CDR2 SNTAGT. The CDR3 spans 13 residues. The CDR3 spells CASGRGGYNEQFF. In nucleotides, the CDR3 is TGTGCCAGCGGGAGGGGGGGTTACAATGAGCAGTTCTTC.

The rearrangement links TRBV5-1 to TRBJ1-5; 8 nucleotides match TRBD1. Germline assignment: CDR1 SGHRS and CDR2 YFSETQ. This CDR3 is built from 15 residues. V was clipped by 4 bases and J by 3 bases; unmatched bases: 6. CDR3 sequence reads: CASSRGQGINQPQHF. The CDR3 nucleotides read TGCGCCAGCAGCCGTGGACAGGGTATCAATCAGCCCCAGCATTTT.

The V and J genes are TRBV7-9 and TRBJ2-4; D not resolved. From germline, CDR1 is SEHNR and CDR2 FQNEAQ (reference sequence). V was clipped by 1 base and J by 6 bases, with 10 bases between them. The CDR3 length is 14 residues. DNA of the CDR3: TGTGCCAGCAGCTTAGGTGAAGGCGGAAACATTCAGTACTTC. Amino acids: CASSLGEGGNIQYF.

The gene calls are TRBV5-1 and TRBJ2-7; D not resolved. From germline, CDR1 is SGHRS and CDR2 YFSETQ. The CDR3 covers 13 residues. Trimming shortened V by 4 bases and J by 1 base, and 9 bases separated the two germline ends. The DNA for the CDR3 is TGCGCCAGCAGCATCCCGGGTTCCTACGAGCAGTACTTC. It yields the protein CASSIPGSYEQYF.

J is TRBJ2-2 and V is TRBV6-5; 12 positions agree with TRBD2. The CDR3 is 14 residues long. From germline, CDR1 is MNHEY and CDR2 SVGAGI. The ends lost 5 bases at V and 6 bases at J; junction bases unmatched: 1. The CDR3 protein is CASSLAGGSGELFF. CDR3 in DNA: TGTGCCAGCAGTCTAGCGGGGGGGTCCGGGGAGCTGTTTTTT.

This sequence joins TRBV9 and TRBJ1-1; D is possibly TRBD1 (5 bases). Germline V CDR1 and CDR2: SGDLS, YYNGEE. V shed 3 bases and J shed 1 base, with 13 bases lying between them. The CDR3 is 15 amino acids. DNA for the CDR3: TGTGCCAGCAGCGCCCAGGGAGGAAAGAACACTGAAGCTTTCTTT. It specifies CASSAQGGKNTEAFF.

The gene calls are TRBV19 and TRBJ1-2; possibly TRBD1 for D (5 bases). The CDR3 runs to 14 residues. Germline V CDR1 and CDR2: LNHDA, SQIVND (reference sequence). Trimming cost V 5 bases and J 2 bases, with 12 bases left between them. CDR3 in amino acids: CASSLRGLNYGYTF. CDR3 nucleotides: TGTGCCAGTAGTCTACGGGGACTCAACTATGGCTACACCTTC.

This clone was counted a single time. The genes are TRBV6-5 and TRBJ1-1; 8 nucleotides align to TRBD1. The CDR3 spans 14 residues. From germline, CDR1 is MNHEY and CDR2 SVGAGI. The trim removed 5 bases at V and 5 bases at J, leaving 7 bases unmatched. The CDR3 sequence is CASSNHRGETEAFF. The CDR3 DNA sequence: TGTGCCAGCAGTAACCACAGGGGGGAGACTGAAGCTTTCTTT.

This clone was seen a handful of times. The chain joins TRBV21-1 to TRBJ1-2; the table's D call TRBD1 went unverified against the DNA. TRBV21-1 is recorded as a pseudogene. This CDR3 spans 13 amino acids. CDR3 region: CASPRGEDYGYTF. CDR3 bases: TGTGCCAGCCCCAGGGGGGAAGACTATGGCTACACCTTC.

The chain recombines TRBV10-2 with TRBJ1-5; TRBD1 aligns across 10 bases. The trim removed 6 bases at V and 6 bases at J, leaving 5 bases unmatched. Germline V gene data show CDR1 as WSHSY and CDR2 as SAAADI. The CDR3 contains 14 residues. CDR3 DNA: TGCGCCAGCAGCGGACAGGGGGTAGGTCAGCCCCAGCATTTT. As protein: CASSGQGVGQPQHF.

The chain uses TRBV19 and TRBJ2-5, with 9 nucleotides matching TRBD1. V was pared by 4 bases and J by 0 bases, with 6 bases of the junction left unmatched. This CDR3 has 16 residues. Germline V CDR1 and CDR2: LNHDA, SQIVND (reference sequence). CDR3 in DNA: TGTGCCAGTAGTACACGACAGGGGGGATACCAAGAGACCCAGTACTTC. This encodes CASSTRQGGYQETQYF.

The chain employs TRBV7-6 and TRBJ2-1; D is undetermined. V lost 5 bases, J lost 2 bases, and 10 bases lay in between. Germline CDR1 SGHVS, CDR2 FNYEAQ. This CDR3 is 14 amino acids long. CDR3 residues: CASSRLLAYNEQFF. The DNA for the CDR3 is TGTGCCAGCAGCCGCCTTCTAGCCTACAATGAGCAGTTCTTC.

The chain links TRBV27 to TRBJ1-5; D possibly corresponds to TRBD1 (6 bases). Trimming stripped 0 bases from V and 2 bases from J, with 14 bases between. CDR1 is MNHEY and CDR2 is SMNVEV in the germline V gene (reference sequence). The CDR3 loop spans 17 amino acids. CDR3 in amino acids: CASSLSFGGAGNQPQHF. The CDR3 coding sequence is TGTGCCAGCAGTTTATCTTTCGGGGGGGCGGGCAATCAGCCCCAGCATTTT.